This T cell receptor (beta chain) was sequenced for a study of blood T cell repertoires in COVID-19. Study-level background: COVID-19 samples from acute and convalescent phases originated in the United States, Italy and Spain. PBMCs, B-cell-depleted T cells, or T cells provided the cDNA or gDNA that made up the material.

This clone was recorded a few times. This CDR3 is 15 amino acids long. V lost 4 bases to trimming and J lost 4 bases; unmatched junction nucleotides: 8. CDR1 GTSNPN and CDR2 SVGIG come from the germline V gene (reference sequence). Per the original data handling: Reference gene primer amplification gave estimated nucleated cell counts. Assay used: immunoSEQ multiplex PCR; TCRdb lists only in-frame clones, some missing. D and trimming come from the DNA, and the V and J calls and clone size come from that table. The sample yields about 89,000 clones, 78% seen once. Seattle's enrolled individuals joined amid active infection and were then monitored longitudinally.

This chain connects TRBV30 to TRBJ2-1; 9 bases are a match to TRBD2. Sequenced input: peripheral blood. The TCR sequence derives from a man in his 70s with COVID-19, enrolled during active disease. For the CDR3, the DNA is TGTGCCTGGAAAAAAGCGGGAGGAAGGTACAATGAGCAGTTCTTC. Residues: CAWKKAGGRYNEQFF.